Below are 24 T cell receptor beta chains sequenced from a single sample in a study of T-cell reconstitution after alpha-beta-depleted transplantation in children. Molecular barcoding with unique molecular identifiers was used for the TCRbeta library. Via MiXCR, TCRdb re-called the PCR reads, giving one row per CDR3 protein. The sample lists approximately 800,000 distinct CDR3 sequences; 16% were seen once. Specimen: PBMCs, mostly from graft donor cells, collected 360 days after TCRalphabeta/CD19-depleted stem cell transplant. These TCRs come from a male patient between 5 and 17 years old who had a stem cell transplant for acute lymphoblastic leukemia, so the T cells may come from the graft donor.

This clonotype turned up a few times. J is TRBJ2-7 and V is TRBV11-3; possibly TRBD2 for D (5 bases). Germline lookup yields CDR1 SGHNT and CDR2 YENEEA. The CDR3 is 13 amino acids. V was clipped by 4 bases and J by 4 bases, with 11 bases between them. The CDR3 DNA reads as TGTGCCAGCAGCTCAATGGGGAGTTACGAGCAGTACTTC. It encodes CASSSMGSYEQYF.

This clonotype was counted a few times. This chain uses TRBV15 with TRBJ1-1; D not resolved. From germline, CDR1 is LNHNV and CDR2 YYDKDF (reference sequence). The CDR3 is made up of 14 amino acids. V was trimmed by 0 bases and J by 8 bases, leaving 13 bases between them. DNA of the CDR3: TGTGCCACCAGCAGAGAACGAAAGGGCACCGAAGCTTTCTTT. Protein: CATSRERKGTEAFF.

This clonotype was counted many times. This chain uses TRBV20-1 with TRBJ2-4, with 14 positions matching TRBD2. V shed 6 bases, J shed 6 bases, and the junction held 10 bases outside the gene matches. This CDR3 has 16 amino acids. The germline CDR1 and CDR2 sequences are DFQATT and SNEGSKA (reference sequence). CDR3 protein: CSAPGTSGRRANIQYF. In DNA, the CDR3 is TGCAGTGCCCCCGGGACTAGCGGGAGAAGAGCAAACATTCAGTACTTC.

The V and J genes are TRBV3-1 and TRBJ2-4, with a possible D match to TRBD1 (5 bases). The CDR3 runs 14 residues. Germline CDR1 and CDR2: LGHDT and YNNKEL (reference sequence). V was shortened by 4 bases and J by 12 bases, with 19 bases between the two germline ends. In DNA form, the CDR3 reads TGTGCCAGCAGCCCGCGATCACAGGCGCATCCTCAGTACTTC. Its protein product is CASSPRSQAHPQYF. The full variable domain, with the rest looked up from reference TRBV3-1 and TRBJ2-4, is DTAVSQTPKYLVTQMGNDKSIKCEQNLGHDTMYWYKQDSKKFLKIMFSYNNKELIINETVPNRFSPKSPDKAHLNLHINSLELGDSAVYFCASSPRSQAHPQYFGAGTRLSVL.

This clonotype came up a few times. This sequence joins TRBV29-1 and TRBJ2-2, with TRBD2 identical over 7 bases. The CDR3 length is 13 residues. Germline assignment: CDR1 SQVTM and CDR2 ANQGSEA. V dropped 3 bases and J dropped 5; count of bases not matched to a gene: 3. The DNA of the CDR3 is TGCAGCGTTGATTGGCGGGGGACCGGGGAGCTGTTTTTT. Translating gives CSVDWRGTGELFF.

The chain has TRBV4-2 and TRBJ1-1, with 9 bases matching TRBD1. From germline, CDR1 is LGHNA and CDR2 YNFKEQ. V shed 4 bases, J shed 0 bases, and the junction held 3 bases outside the gene matches. There are 15 residues in the CDR3. This chain's CDR3 is CASSRDRAMNTEAFF. For the CDR3, the DNA is TGTGCCAGCAGCCGGGACAGGGCGATGAACACTGAAGCTTTCTTT.

This clonotype was seen more than once but under ten times. This chain links TRBV29-1 with TRBJ1-1; weak D call: TRBD1 (6 bases). The germline V gene has CDR1 SQVTM and CDR2 ANQGSEA. This CDR3 contains 13 residues. Between the trimmed V and J ends, which lost 8 bases and 0 bases, there was a span of 13 bases. CDR3 in amino acids: CSITGTLNTEAFF. As DNA, the CDR3 is TGCAGCATTACCGGGACATTGAACACTGAAGCTTTCTTT.

This clonotype was seen a handful of times. The chain combines TRBV20-1 with TRBJ1-2; tentative D call: TRBD1 (5 bases). The CDR3 loop spans 12 amino acids. Trimming removed 4 bases from V and 4 bases from J, with 10 bases in between. Germline CDR1 DFQATT, CDR2 SNEGSKA (reference sequence). The CDR3 loop reads CSATDRPYGYTF. CDR3 sequence (DNA): TGCAGTGCTACCGACAGACCCTATGGCTACACCTTC.

J is TRBJ1-5 and V is TRBV5-5, with 10 positions matching TRBD1. CDR3 length: 15 amino acids. V shed 5 bases, J shed 7 bases, and the junction held 9 bases outside the gene matches. Germline lookup yields CDR1 SGHKS and CDR2 YYEKEE (reference sequence). The CDR3 coding sequence is TGTGCCAGCAGGAGGGACTGGACAGGGGGACAGCCCCAGCATTTT. This gives the protein CASRRDWTGGQPQHF.

This clonotype appeared a few times. The chain has TRBV24-1 and TRBJ2-3, with TRBD1 matching over 7 bases. Germline CDR1 KGHDR, CDR2 SFDVKD. V shed 5 bases, J shed 7 bases, and the junction held 14 bases outside the gene matches. The CDR3 extends over 16 amino acids. This chain's CDR3 is CATSGRGRMTQNTQYF. The CDR3, as DNA: TGTGCCACCAGTGGTAGGGGGCGGATGACACAGAATACGCAGTATTTT.

Only a few counts were recorded for this clonotype. The chain joins TRBV18 to TRBJ2-3; the D gene is possibly TRBD1 (5 bases). The CDR3 consists of 13 residues. V lost 1 base to trimming and J lost 5 bases, with 7 bases between them. Germline CDR1 is KGHSH and CDR2 is LQKENI. The CDR3 here is CASSPLGRDTQYF. The DNA of the CDR3 is TGTGCCAGCTCACCACTGGGGCGAGATACGCAGTATTTT.

The V and J genes are TRBV12-3 or TRBV12-4 and TRBJ2-1; weak D call: TRBD2 (7 bases). The CDR3 extends over 17 amino acids. With 3 bases removed from V and 4 bases from J, the gap between germline ends came to 19 bases. The CDR3 bases are TGTGCCAGCAGTTTTTTTGCGGGAGTGGGGGCTTACAATGAGCAGTTCTTC. Protein: CASSFFAGVGAYNEQFF.

This clonotype was observed a handful of times. The CDR3 loop is CASSSSGYEQFF. The CDR3 DNA follows: TGTGCCAGCAGCTCTAGCGGGTATGAGCAGTTCTTC. The chain couples TRBV12-3 or TRBV12-4 to TRBJ2-1; 8 bases agree with TRBD2. The J segment lost 8 bases and the V segment lost 6 bases, leaving 3 bases of the junction unmatched. The CDR3 loop spans 12 amino acids.

The chain is built from TRBV18 and TRBJ2-3; tentatively, D is TRBD1 (5 bases). CDR1 KGHSH and CDR2 LQKENI come from the germline V gene. Trimming pared 3 bases from V and 0 bases from J, leaving 10 bases between. This CDR3 contains 15 residues. This CDR3 is CASSPGPGSTDTQYF. Here the CDR3 DNA reads TGTGCCAGCTCACCCGGCCCAGGGAGCACAGATACGCAGTATTTT.

This chain uses TRBV20-1 with TRBJ2-2; 10 bases agree with TRBD2. After removal of 0 bases from V and 4 bases from J, the junction contained 5 bases not matched to a gene. CDR1 is DFQATT, CDR2 SNEGSKA, per germline (reference sequence). CDR3 length equals 16 residues. In DNA, the CDR3 is TGCAGTGCTAGAGACGTAGCGGGAGGCGCCACCGGGGAGCTGTTTTTT. Its translation: CSARDVAGGATGELFF.

The J gene is TRBJ2-2, the V gene TRBV20-1, with TRBD2 matching 9 bases. Trimming removed 4 bases from V and 4 bases from J; junction bases left unmatched: 7. From germline, CDR1 is DFQATT and CDR2 SNEGSKA (reference sequence). The CDR3 is made up of 15 amino acids. The CDR3 DNA reads TGCAGTGCTACCTATAGCGGGAGATCCACCGGGGAGCTGTTTTTT. Encoded protein: CSATYSGRSTGELFF.

This clonotype appeared a few times. This sequence joins TRBV29-1 and TRBJ2-7, with 16 bases aligning to TRBD2. The trim removed 6 bases at V and 3 bases at J, leaving 11 bases unmatched. The germline V gene encodes CDR1 SQVTM and CDR2 ANQGSEA. CDR3 size: 17 residues. DNA for the CDR3: TGCAGCGTGGCCGGGACTAGCGGGAGGGCCCTCGACTACGAGCAGTACTTC. Translated: CSVAGTSGRALDYEQYF.

This clonotype showed up many times. The chain recombines TRBV6-2 or TRBV6-3 with TRBJ1-1, with D possibly TRBD1 on 6 matching bases. The CDR3 contains 14 residues. Germline V CDR1 and CDR2: MNHEY, SVGEGT. V lost 6 bases, J lost 5 bases, and 16 bases lay in between. In DNA form, the CDR3 reads TGTGCCAGCAGAGTCCTCGGGGGCCGGACTGAAGCTTTCTTT. Amino acids: CASRVLGGRTEAFF.

This chain uses TRBV11-2 with TRBJ2-1; D remains unclear. The germline V gene has CDR1 SGHAT and CDR2 FQNNGV. This CDR3 is 14 amino acids long. V lost 1 base and J 6 bases, leaving 10 bases between the germline ends. In nucleotides, the CDR3 is TGTGCCAGCAGCTTAGCTGGCGGAGCCAATGAGCAGTTCTTC. This translates into CASSLAGGANEQFF.

The chain joins TRBV11-2 to TRBJ2-1; 10 bases map to TRBD2. Germline CDR1 is SGHAT and CDR2 is FQNNGV. The V gene end was trimmed by 1 base and the J gene end by 0 bases; junction bases not matched to a gene: 6. The CDR3 contains 18 residues. In DNA form, the CDR3 reads TGTGCCAGCAGCTTAGTTGGCGCTAGCGGGGGCTCCTACAATGAGCAGTTCTTC. This translates into CASSLVGASGGSYNEQFF.

This clonotype appeared a few times. The rearrangement joins TRBV24-1 to TRBJ2-2, with D unclear. The CDR3 runs to 15 residues. V gave up 5 bases and J gave up 5 bases, with 14 bases separating them. Germline CDR1 is KGHDR and CDR2 is SFDVKD. The CDR3 region is CATSGLAARTGELFF. The CDR3 region has the DNA TGTGCCACCAGTGGCCTCGCCGCCCGGACCGGGGAGCTGTTTTTT.

There are a few counts of this clonotype. V gene TRBV9 combines with J gene TRBJ2-7, with 9 positions matching TRBD1. V dropped 4 bases and J dropped 6; count of bases not matched to a gene: 11. This CDR3 is 15 amino acids long. Germline lookup yields CDR1 SGDLS and CDR2 YYNGEE. In nucleotides, the CDR3 is TGTGCCAGCAGCCCAACCGGGACAGGGCTTGTCGAGCAGTACTTC. It specifies CASSPTGTGLVEQYF.

This chain connects TRBV18 to TRBJ1-1; TRBD1 aligns across 7 bases. V lost 8 bases to trimming and J lost 5 bases; unmatched junction nucleotides: 17. The CDR3 spans 16 residues. Germline CDR1 and CDR2: KGHSH and LQKENI. CDR3 sequence (DNA): TGTGCCAGCGTACCGGCCACTCACAGGGGAGGGACTGAAGCTTTCTTT. It specifies CASVPATHRGGTEAFF.

This clonotype was observed a few times. V and J are TRBV25-1 and TRBJ2-2; unclear D gene. Trimming shortened V by 3 bases and J by 0 bases, and 14 bases separated the two germline ends. CDR3 length equals 17 residues. Germline CDR1 reads MGHDK; CDR2 reads SYGVNS. The CDR3 region is CASSDSLTRANTGELFF. DNA for the CDR3: TGTGCCAGCAGTGATTCGTTGACACGCGCGAACACCGGGGAGCTGTTTTTT. The full variable domain, completed using reference TRBV25-1 and TRBJ2-2, is EADIYQTPRYLVIGTGKKITLECSQTMGHDKMYWYQQDPGMELHLIHYSYGVNSTEKGDLSSESTVSRIRTEHFPLTLESARPSHTSQYLCASSDSLTRANTGELFFGEGSRLTVL.